What follows is one TCR beta chain and its context. The table came from immunoSEQ multiplex PCR; TCRdb's copy has only in-frame clones and leaves some out. Of 290,000 or so clones in the sample, approximately 86% were seen once. This specimen belongs to a study of blood T cell repertoires in COVID-19. At the level of the study: Samples taken during acute and convalescent COVID-19 were collected in the United States, Italy and Spain.

Germline CDR1 MGHRA, CDR2 YSYEKL. The germline V and J ends were trimmed by 8 bases and 2 bases, with 18 bases remaining between them. The CDR3 totals 15 residues. This TCR came from a man between 18 and 35 years old with active or convalescent COVID-19. Sequencing input: peripheral blood. V is TRBV4-1 and J is TRBJ1-2; D is perhaps TRBD1 (6 bases). The chain's CDR3 is CASRHRDTRNYGYTF. The CDR3 DNA is TGCGCCAGCCGACACCGGGACACACGAAACTATGGCTACACCTTC.